This T cell receptor (beta chain) was identified in a study of cytomegalovirus exposure and HLA in healthy donors. Study-level findings and limits: Some V segments, TRBV6-2 and TRBV6-3 among them, were indistinguishable and were therefore excluded. The majority of TCR sequences were rare, yet some public TCRs appeared in many donors.

Germline CDR1 and CDR2: MDHEN and SYDVKM. J lost 2 bases, V lost 3 bases, and 9 bases had no gene match. The CDR3 runs 17 residues. A note on this clone: Its target is not known.

PCR used 60 Vbeta primers and 13 Jbeta primers. Here immunoSEQ multiplex PCR was the method, and the copy in TCRdb shows in-frame clones only, minus some. The data show under 200,000 clones, and the top ten clones hold about 6.8%. The V call is TRBV28, the J call TRBJ2-3; 9 bases align to TRBD2. This TCR came from a man aged 25 to 40 in good health and CMV-seronegative. Sequencing was performed on PBMCs. The DNA of the CDR3 is TGTGCCAGCAGTTTCCCCGCTAGCGGGGCCCTCACAGATACGCAGTATTTT. It codes for CASSFPASGALTDTQYF.